A selection of T cell receptor beta chains follows, all from one sample in a study of blood T cell repertoires in COVID-19. Measured with immunoSEQ multiplex PCR; TCRdb has only the in-frame clones, and not every one. Of about 45,000 clones in the sample, 90% are singletons; the top ten hold 15% to 20%. Sequencing was performed on peripheral blood. All receptors derive from a man in his sixties or seventies with active COVID-19. CDR3s include the opening cysteine and the closing phenylalanine or tryptophan. D genes are given only for firm matches. Where a row states a size, it is once, few, many or the class of an expanded clone; other rows omit it.

V gene	J gene	clone size	D gene	CDR3 protein	CDR3 DNA
TRBV25-1	TRBJ2-7	-	TRBD2	CASSPRGGKKGEQYF	TGTGCCAGCAGTCCCCGGGGGGGGAAAAAGGGCGAGCAGTACTTC
TRBV7-2	TRBJ2-7	once	-	CASSLDGREQYF	TGTGCCAGCAGCTTAGACGGTCGGGAGCAGTACTTC
TRBV27	TRBJ1-2	-	TRBD1	CASSPTGVPNYGYTF	TGTGCCAGCAGTCCTACAGGGGTCCCTAACTATGGCTACACCTTC
TRBV18	TRBJ2-7	-	-	CASSPDREDEQYF	TGTGCCAGCTCACCTGACAGGGAGGACGAGCAGTACTTC
TRBV28	TRBJ2-7	-	-	CASSLAGIGSGYEQYF	TGTGCCAGCAGTTTGGCGGGGATCGGTTCAGGCTACGAGCAGTACTTC
TRBV18	TRBJ1-3	-	-	CASSPPGRALSGNTIYF	TGTGCCAGCTCACCACCAGGCAGGGCCCTCTCTGGAAACACCATATATTTT
TRBV6-5	TRBJ2-7	-	TRBD2	CASSYSRTSGGYEQYF	TGTGCCAGCAGTTACTCGAGGACTAGCGGGGGCTACGAGCAGTACTTC
TRBV7-2	TRBJ2-7	-	TRBD1	CASSLFTGQGTPSSYEQYF	TGTGCCAGCAGCTTATTCACCGGACAGGGCACCCCCTCGTCCTACGAGCAGTACTTC
TRBV13	TRBJ2-5	-	TRBD2	CASSFPRRGGRETQYF	TGTGCCAGCAGCTTCCCTAGGCGGGGGGGCCGTGAGACCCAGTACTTC
TRBV28	TRBJ2-3	once	-	CASSSSRTGGHDTQYF	-
TRBV15	TRBJ2-7	-	TRBD2	CATSSRLGLAGSYEQYF	TGTGCCACCAGCAGCCGGTTGGGACTAGCGGGGTCCTACGAGCAGTACTTC
TRBV7-2	TRBJ2-7	-	TRBD2	CASRIISGRGEQYF	TGTGCCAGCAGGATAATTAGCGGGAGAGGCGAGCAGTACTTC
TRBV24-1	TRBJ2-5	-	TRBD1	CATSDVQGSGKTQYF	TGTGCCACCAGTGATGTACAGGGGTCTGGAAAGACCCAGTACTTC
TRBV6-5	TRBJ2-2	-	TRBD2	CASSLSPGGGTGELFF	TGTGCCAGCAGTTTGTCGCCCGGGGGGGGTACCGGGGAGCTGTTTTTT
TRBV7-2	TRBJ2-7	-	TRBD2	CASSLVALGSGRGYEQYF	TGTGCCAGCAGCTTAGTAGCTCTGGGTAGCGGGAGAGGCTACGAGCAGTACTTC
TRBV5-4	TRBJ2-3	-	-	CASSLGYPPLGDTQYF	TGTGCCAGCAGCTTGGGCTACCCGCCTTTGGGCGATACGCAGTATTTT
TRBV4-2	TRBJ1-4	-	-	CASSQDAGAKEKLFF	TGTGCCAGCAGCCAAGACGCGGGGGCGAAGGAAAAACTGTTTTTT
TRBV3-1/TRBV3-2	TRBJ2-7	once	-	CASSSTGYEQYF	TGTGCCAGCAGCTCCACAGGGTACGAGCAGTACTTC
TRBV7-6	TRBJ2-1	-	TRBD1	CASGQGAGSYNEQFF	TGTGCCAGCGGACAGGGGGCAGGGTCCTACAATGAGCAGTTCTTC
TRBV6-5	TRBJ2-1	-	-	CASRPAGSSYNEQFF	TGTGCCAGCAGACCGGCTGGGAGCTCCTACAATGAGCAGTTCTTC
TRBV7-9	TRBJ2-1	-	-	CASSTTQGWSYNEQFF	TGTGCCAGCAGCACCACCCAGGGTTGGTCCTACAATGAGCAGTTCTTC
TRBV28	TRBJ1-1	-	TRBD1	CASSITMSRGQAEAFF	TGTGCCAGCAGCATAACCATGAGCAGGGGGCAGGCTGAAGCTTTCTTT
TRBV6-1	TRBJ2-1	-	TRBD1	CASSEPGQGSWNEQFF	TGTGCCAGCAGTGAACCGGGACAGGGGTCATGGAATGAGCAGTTCTTC
TRBV6-5	TRBJ1-2	-	TRBD1	CASSYRTGPGYGYTF	TGTGCCAGCAGTTACCGGACAGGGCCGGGGTATGGCTACACCTTC
TRBV11-3	TRBJ2-1	-	-	CASSLGEGSNNEQFF	TGTGCCAGCAGCTTAGGAGAGGGATCCAACAATGAGCAGTTCTTC
TRBV6-6	TRBJ2-7	-	-	CASSYSQGRSYEQYF	TGTGCCAGCAGTTACTCGCAGGGGCGATCCTACGAGCAGTACTTC
TRBV3-1/TRBV3-2	TRBJ1-5	-	-	CASSQDPGRDQPQHF	TGTGCCAGCAGCCAAGATCCAGGGAGGGATCAGCCCCAGCATTTT
TRBV5-1	TRBJ1-2	-	TRBD1	CASSFGQGYYGYTF	TGCGCCAGCAGCTTTGGACAGGGCTACTATGGCTACACCTTC
TRBV18	TRBJ1-4	-	TRBD1	CASATGVNEKLFF	TGTGCCAGTGCGACAGGGGTTAATGAAAAACTGTTTTTT
TRBV7-9	TRBJ2-3	-	TRBD2	CASSLGGAGLSTDTQYF	TGTGCCAGCAGCTTAGGGGGAGCGGGGCTCAGCACAGATACGCAGTATTTT
TRBV19	TRBJ1-2	-	TRBD1	CASSIGGGFNYGYTF	TGTGCCAGTAGTATAGGAGGGGGCTTCAACTATGGCTACACCTTC
TRBV28	TRBJ2-3	-	TRBD2	CASRSFQRTRQVTQYF	TGTGCCAGCAGGAGTTTTCAGAGGACTAGGCAAGTCACGCAGTATTTT
TRBV13	TRBJ1-1	-	TRBD1	CASSPPGQGITEAFF	TGTGCCAGCAGCCCGCCGGGACAGGGGATTACTGAAGCTTTCTTT
TRBV9	TRBJ2-2	-	TRBD2	CASGGGRAGTGELFF	TGTGCCAGCGGAGGCGGGAGGGCCGGGACCGGGGAGCTGTTTTTT
TRBV6-5	TRBJ1-2	-	-	CASSQTPYGYTF	TGTGCCAGCAGCCAGACACCGTATGGCTACACCTTC
TRBV19	TRBJ2-1	-	-	CASSIRGWGEQFF	TGTGCCAGTAGTATCCGGGGGTGGGGTGAGCAGTTCTTC
TRBV21-1	TRBJ1-1	-	-	CASDRTEAFF	TGTGCCAGCGACAGGACTGAAGCTTTCTTT
TRBV5-1	TRBJ2-1	-	TRBD2	CASSRTSGRLDEQFF	TGCGCCAGCAGTCGGACTAGCGGGAGGTTAGATGAGCAGTTCTTC
TRBV11-3	TRBJ2-3	-	TRBD1	CASSSGTGTDTQYF	TGTGCCAGCAGCTCCGGGACAGGGACAGATACGCAGTATTTT
TRBV3-1/TRBV3-2	TRBJ2-7	-	-	CASSIHYEQYF	TGTGCCAGCAGCATACACTACGAGCAGTACTTC
TRBV18	TRBJ2-7	-	-	CASSPRQGGLYF	TGTGCCAGCTCACCACGACAGGGAGGTTTGTACTTC
TRBV28	TRBJ1-5	-	-	CASSLGGGYQPQHF	TGTGCCAGCAGTTTAGGGGGGGGCTATCAGCCCCAGCATTTT
TRBV5-6	TRBJ1-5	-	-	CASSLRGGSNQPQHF	TGTGCCAGCAGCTTAAGGGGTGGTAGCAATCAGCCCCAGCATTTT
TRBV27	TRBJ2-3	few	TRBD1	CASSFWPPRGLSTDTQYF	TGTGCCAGCAGTTTTTGGCCACCCAGGGGGCTTAGCACAGATACGCAGTATTTT
TRBV4-2	TRBJ1-6	once	TRBD1	CASSPRGSSYNSPLHF	TGTGCCAGCAGCCCCAGGGGGAGCTCCTATAATTCACCCCTCCACTTT
TRBV7-2	TRBJ1-4	-	-	CASSSQGSGSEKLFF	TGTGCCAGCAGCTCTCAGGGCTCCGGGAGTGAAAAACTGTTTTTT
TRBV5-4	TRBJ2-1	-	TRBD2	CASSLGASGVRPYNEQFF	TGTGCCAGCAGCTTGGGGGCTAGCGGGGTCCGACCTTACAATGAGCAGTTCTTC
TRBV4-1	TRBJ2-7	-	TRBD2	CASSPVAGTGEEQYF	TGCGCCAGCAGCCCCGTAGCGGGGACGGGGGAAGAGCAGTACTTC
TRBV19	TRBJ1-1	-	-	CASRPDENTEAFF	TGTGCCAGTAGACCAGATGAGAACACTGAAGCTTTCTTT
TRBV30	TRBJ2-3	-	-	CAWSVDYLSTDTQYF	TGTGCCTGGAGTGTCGACTACCTTAGCACAGATACGCAGTATTTT